This record covers a single T cell receptor beta chain. What it binds is unknown. The data belong to a study of cytomegalovirus exposure and HLA in healthy donors. Study outcomes and limitations: A list of 150 to 200 TCR beta chains associated with cytomegalovirus was given.

A multiplex PCR was run with 60 Vbeta primers and 13 Jbeta primers. Libraries were prepared by immunoSEQ multiplex PCR; TCRdb keeps only in-frame clonotypes and omits some of them. The sample shows over 150,000 clones, 77% of them seen only once. Trimming removed 2 bases at V and 4 bases at J, with 8 bases between. Germline V CDR1 and CDR2: SNHLY, FYNNEI. The CDR3 contains 14 residues. This TCR was sampled from a woman aged 25 to 39 in good health and CMV-seropositive. The chain is built from TRBV2 and TRBJ2-2; D perhaps matches TRBD1 (6 bases). The sequenced material came from PBMCs. CDR3 nucleotides: TGTGCCAGCAGTGAACAGGGGAGCACCGGGGAGCTGTTTTTT. Translation gives CASSEQGSTGELFF.